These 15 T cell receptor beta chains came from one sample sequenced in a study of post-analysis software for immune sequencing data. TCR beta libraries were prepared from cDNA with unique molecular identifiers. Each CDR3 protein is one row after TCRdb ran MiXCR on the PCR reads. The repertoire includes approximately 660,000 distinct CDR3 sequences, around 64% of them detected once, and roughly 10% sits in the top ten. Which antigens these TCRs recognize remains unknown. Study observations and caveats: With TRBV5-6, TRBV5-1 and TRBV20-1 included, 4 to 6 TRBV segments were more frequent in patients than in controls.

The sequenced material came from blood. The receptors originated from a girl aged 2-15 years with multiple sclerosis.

The CDR3 region has the DNA TGTGCCAGCAGGTTGGAGATGACAGGAGAGTACGAGCAGTACTTC. It encodes CASRLEMTGEYEQYF. The chain links TRBV2 to TRBJ2-7; tentatively, D is TRBD1 (6 bases). Per the germline V gene, CDR1 is SNHLY and CDR2 is FYNNEI. Trimming left V 6 bases short and J 4 bases short, with 19 bases between. There are 15 residues in the CDR3.

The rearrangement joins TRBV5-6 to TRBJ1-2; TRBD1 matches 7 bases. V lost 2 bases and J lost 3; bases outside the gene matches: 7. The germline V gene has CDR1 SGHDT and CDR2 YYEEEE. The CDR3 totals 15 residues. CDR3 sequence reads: CASSFTGAGDYGYTF. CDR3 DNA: TGTGCCAGCAGCTTCACAGGGGCCGGGGACTATGGCTACACCTTC.

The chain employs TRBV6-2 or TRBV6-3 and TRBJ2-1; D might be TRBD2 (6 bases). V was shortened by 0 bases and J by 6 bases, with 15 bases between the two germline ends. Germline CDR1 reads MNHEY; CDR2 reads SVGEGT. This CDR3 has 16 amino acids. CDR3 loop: CASSYSLYSGSNEQFF. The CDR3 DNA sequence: TGTGCCAGCAGTTACTCCCTTTATAGCGGTAGCAATGAGCAGTTCTTC.

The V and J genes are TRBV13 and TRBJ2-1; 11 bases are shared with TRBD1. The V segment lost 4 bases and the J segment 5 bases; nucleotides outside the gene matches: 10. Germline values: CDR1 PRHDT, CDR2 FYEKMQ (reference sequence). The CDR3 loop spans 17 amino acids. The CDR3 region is CASSSRDRGRDNNEQFF. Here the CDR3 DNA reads TGTGCCAGCAGCTCCCGGGACAGGGGGAGGGATAACAATGAGCAGTTCTTC.

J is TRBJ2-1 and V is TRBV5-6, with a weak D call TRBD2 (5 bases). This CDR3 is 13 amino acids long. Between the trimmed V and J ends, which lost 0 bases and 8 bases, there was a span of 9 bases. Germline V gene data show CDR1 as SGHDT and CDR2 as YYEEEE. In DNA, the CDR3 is TGTGCCAGCAGCTTGGGTGGAGGCCATGAGCAGTTCTTC. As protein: CASSLGGGHEQFF.

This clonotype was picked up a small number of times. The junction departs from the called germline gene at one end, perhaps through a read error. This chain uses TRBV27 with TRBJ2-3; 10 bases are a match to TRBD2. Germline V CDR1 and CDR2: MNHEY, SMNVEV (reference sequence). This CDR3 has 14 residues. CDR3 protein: CASGLAGGTDTQYF. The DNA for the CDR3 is TGTGCCAGCGGTTTAGCGGGAGGTACAGATACGCAGTATTTT.

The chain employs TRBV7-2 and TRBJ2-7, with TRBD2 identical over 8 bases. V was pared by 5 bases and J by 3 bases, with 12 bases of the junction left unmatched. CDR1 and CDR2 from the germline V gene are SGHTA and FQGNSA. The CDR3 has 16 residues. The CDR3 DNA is TGTGCCAGCAGCCCCTCCAGGAGCGGGAGCGTCTACGAGCAGTACTTC. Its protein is CASSPSRSGSVYEQYF.

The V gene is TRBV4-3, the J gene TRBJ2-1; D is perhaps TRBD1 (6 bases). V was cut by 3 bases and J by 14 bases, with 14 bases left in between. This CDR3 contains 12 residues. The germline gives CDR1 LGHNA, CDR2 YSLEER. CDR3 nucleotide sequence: TGCGCCAGCAGCCACGGGGCAGGGGTAAAGTTCTTC. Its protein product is CASSHGAGVKFF.

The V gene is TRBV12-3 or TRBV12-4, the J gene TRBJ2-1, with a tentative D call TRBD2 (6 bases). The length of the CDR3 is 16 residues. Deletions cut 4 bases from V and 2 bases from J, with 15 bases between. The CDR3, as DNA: TGTGCCAGCAGTTCGGGGGTGGGCAGGGCCTACAATGAGCAGTTCTTC. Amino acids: CASSSGVGRAYNEQFF.

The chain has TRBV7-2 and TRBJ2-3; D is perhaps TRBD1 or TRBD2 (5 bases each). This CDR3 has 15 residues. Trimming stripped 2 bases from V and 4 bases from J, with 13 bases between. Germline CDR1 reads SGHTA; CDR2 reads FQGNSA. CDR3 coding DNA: TGTGCCAGCAGCTTAAGGCCCCAGGGAGCAGATACGCAGTATTTT. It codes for CASSLRPQGADTQYF.

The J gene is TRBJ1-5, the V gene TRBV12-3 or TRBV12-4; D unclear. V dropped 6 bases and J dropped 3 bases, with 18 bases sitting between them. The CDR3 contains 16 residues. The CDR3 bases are TGTGCCAGCAGCCCCCTGGGCCTATCTCACAATCAGCCCCAGCATTTT. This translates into CASSPLGLSHNQPQHF.

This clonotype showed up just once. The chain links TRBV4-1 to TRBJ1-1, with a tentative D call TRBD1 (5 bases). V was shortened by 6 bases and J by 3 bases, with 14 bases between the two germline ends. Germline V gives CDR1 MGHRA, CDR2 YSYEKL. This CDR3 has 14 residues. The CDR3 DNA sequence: TGCGCCAGCAGGAGACATCAGGGTTACACTGAAGCTTTCTTT. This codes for CASRRHQGYTEAFF.

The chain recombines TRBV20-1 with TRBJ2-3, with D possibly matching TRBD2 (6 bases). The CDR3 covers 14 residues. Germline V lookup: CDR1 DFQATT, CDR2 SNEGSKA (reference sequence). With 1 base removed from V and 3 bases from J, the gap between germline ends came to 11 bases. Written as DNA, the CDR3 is TGCAGTGCTAGAGTACCGGGAGTTACAGATACGCAGTATTTT. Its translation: CSARVPGVTDTQYF.

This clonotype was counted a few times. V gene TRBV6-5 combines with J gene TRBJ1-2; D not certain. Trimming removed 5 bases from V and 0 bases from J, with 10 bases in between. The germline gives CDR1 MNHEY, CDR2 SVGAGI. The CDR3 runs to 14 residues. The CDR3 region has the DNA TGTGCCAGCAGTGGGAGGGAGTCTAACTATGGCTACACCTTC. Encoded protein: CASSGRESNYGYTF.

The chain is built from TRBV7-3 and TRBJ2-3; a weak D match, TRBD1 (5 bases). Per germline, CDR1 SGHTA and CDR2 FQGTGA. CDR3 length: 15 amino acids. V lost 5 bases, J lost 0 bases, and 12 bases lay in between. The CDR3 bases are TGTGCCAGCAGCAGTATAGCAGGGAGCACAGATACGCAGTATTTT. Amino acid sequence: CASSSIAGSTDTQYF. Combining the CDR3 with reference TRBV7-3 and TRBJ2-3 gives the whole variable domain GAGVSQTPSNKVTEKGKYVELRCDPISGHTALYWYRQSLGQGPEFLIYFQGTGAADDSGLPNDRFFAVRPEGSVSTLKIQRTERGDSAVYLCASSSIAGSTDTQYFGPGTRLTVL.